The 5 T cell receptor beta chains given below trace back to one sample, sequenced in a study of cytomegalovirus exposure and HLA in healthy donors. PCR was performed using 60 Vbeta and 13 Jbeta primers. Data came from immunoSEQ multiplex PCR; TCRdb stores just in-frame clones and leaves some out. This table holds 150,000 to 250,000 clones, around three quarters found once. Sequenced input: PBMCs. Receptors were obtained from a woman under 40 in good health and CMV-seropositive.

The chain employs TRBV6-4 and TRBJ1-3; tentative D call: TRBD1 (6 bases). V lost 0 bases to trimming and J lost 8 bases, with 17 bases between them. The CDR3 covers 16 residues. Germline V gene sequence: CDR1 MRHNA, CDR2 SNTAGT. The CDR3: CASSDSNQGGGDTIYF. The CDR3 DNA reads as TGTGCCAGCAGTGACTCCAACCAGGGAGGGGGGGACACCATATATTTT.

This sequence joins TRBV9 and TRBJ2-6, with TRBD1 as a possible D gene (6 bases). In germline, CDR1 is SGDLS, CDR2 YYNGEE. Between the trimmed V and J ends, which lost 5 bases and 2 bases, there was a span of 11 bases. CDR3 length: 15 amino acids. The CDR3 DNA is TGTGCCAGCAGAGGGGGTAGGACTGGGGCCAACGTCCTGACTTTC. Its translation: CASRGGRTGANVLTF. The full variable domain, completed using reference TRBV9 and TRBJ2-6, is DSGVTQTPKHLITATGQRVTLRCSPRSGDLSVYWYQQSLDQGLQFLIQYYNGEERAKGNILERFSAQQFPDLHSELNLSSLELGDSALYFCASRGGRTGANVLTFGAGSRLTVL.

CDR3: CASSTRSADTQYF. The DNA of the CDR3 is TGTGCCAGCAGCACAAGGAGCGCAGATACGCAGTATTTT. This chain links TRBV7-2 with TRBJ2-3; D gene ambiguous. Per germline, CDR1 SGHTA and CDR2 FQGNSA. Trimming shortened V by 5 bases and J by 4 bases, and 10 bases separated the two germline ends. The CDR3 is 13 residues long.

The rearrangement joins TRBV6-1 to TRBJ2-7; D might be TRBD1 (6 bases). Trimming shortened V by 5 bases and J by 4 bases, and 9 bases separated the two germline ends. The CDR3 covers 12 residues. Germline-derived CDR1 and CDR2 are MNHNS and SASEGT. The CDR3 spells CASSIQGYEQYF. The CDR3 coding sequence is TGTGCCAGCAGTATCCAGGGGTACGAGCAGTACTTC.

This clone was seen once. The chain has TRBV27 and TRBJ2-7; the match to TRBD1 covers 12 bases. The CDR3 is made up of 15 amino acids. The V and J ends lost 4 bases and 1 base, in that order; junction bases with no gene match: 2. Germline CDR1 is MNHEY and CDR2 is SMNVEV (reference sequence). CDR3: CASSWGQGASYEQYF. The DNA of the CDR3 is TGTGCCAGCAGTTGGGGACAGGGGGCTTCCTACGAGCAGTACTTC.